The 9 T cell receptor beta chains given below trace back to one sample, sequenced in a study of shared clonotypes between healthy human individuals. Clones were read by immunoSEQ multiplex PCR, and TCRdb kept only the in-frame ones, dropping some. The table includes fewer than 700,000 clones, about 95% detected once. CD45RO-negative CD8 cells positively selected for CCR7 made up the naive population, which excluded terminally differentiated effector memory CD45RA+ cells. Sequencing was done on a sample of naive CD8+ T cells sorted from blood. All receptors derive from a woman under 40 in good health.

This clone showed up just a few times. V gene TRBV7-9 combines with J gene TRBJ1-5; D may be TRBD1 (5 bases). Germline V gene lookup returns CDR1 SEHNR and CDR2 FQNEAQ (reference sequence). This CDR3 comprises 15 residues. Deletions cut 5 bases from V and 1 base from J, with 12 bases between. CDR3: CASSPARGSNQPQHF. The CDR3 DNA reads TGTGCCAGCAGCCCAGCCCGGGGGAGCAATCAGCCCCAGCATTTT.

V and J are TRBV11-2 and TRBJ2-3; D perhaps matches TRBD2 (5 bases). The ends were cut back, 5 bases at V and 6 bases at J, with 24 bases in the middle. There are 17 residues in the CDR3. Germline V CDR1 and CDR2: SGHAT, FQNNGV. CDR3 sequence (DNA): TGTGCCAGCAGCCCCCCGGCAGCGGAGCGATTTGGGGATACGCAGTATTTT. Translation gives CASSPPAAERFGDTQYF.

This chain links TRBV15 with TRBJ1-2, with D tentatively TRBD1 (5 bases). V was shortened by 0 bases and J by 5 bases, with 25 bases between the two germline ends. The CDR3 consists of 19 residues. The germline CDR1 and CDR2 sequences are LNHNV and YYDKDF (reference sequence). This CDR3 is CATSRDMGTEEFAPYGYTF. CDR3 DNA sequence: TGTGCCACCAGCAGAGATATGGGGACCGAGGAATTTGCGCCTTATGGCTACACCTTC.

The chain links TRBV7-2 to TRBJ2-7; 9 positions agree with TRBD2. The CDR3 covers 14 residues. J gave up 2 bases and V 4 bases, and 3 bases lay outside the gene matches. In germline, CDR1 is SGHTA, CDR2 FQGNSA. Here the CDR3 DNA reads TGTGCCAGCAGCTGGGGACTAGCCGCCTACGAGCAGTACTTC. It translates to CASSWGLAAYEQYF.

The chain links TRBV28 to TRBJ1-4; D gene unclear. Germline-derived CDR1 and CDR2 are MDHEN and SYDVKM. This CDR3 region has 16 residues. Trimming pared 4 bases from V and 7 bases from J, leaving 19 bases between. CDR3 bases: TGTGCCAGCAGTTCCACAACGGTGAACTGGGGTGAAAAACTGTTTTTT. This encodes CASSSTTVNWGEKLFF.

The J gene is TRBJ2-3, the V gene TRBV7-9; 11 positions match TRBD2. This CDR3 spans 15 amino acids. Germline values: CDR1 SEHNR, CDR2 FQNEAQ (reference sequence). Germline trimming cut 6 bases from V and 0 bases from J; bases unmatched to any gene: 2. The CDR3 loop reads CASSWTSGSTDTQYF. CDR3 coding DNA: TGTGCCAGCAGTTGGACTAGCGGGAGCACAGATACGCAGTATTTT.

The chain carries TRBV25-1 and TRBJ2-1; D is uncertain. V was trimmed by 4 bases and J by 3 bases, leaving 10 bases between them. The CDR3 is made up of 14 amino acids. From germline, CDR1 is MGHDK and CDR2 SYGVNS. The CDR3 sequence: CASSAGVGYNEQFF. The CDR3 region has the DNA TGTGCCAGCAGTGCTGGGGTTGGCTACAATGAGCAGTTCTTC. Full variable domain (remainder filled in from reference TRBV25-1 and TRBJ2-1): EADIYQTPRYLVIGTGKKITLECSQTMGHDKMYWYQQDPGMELHLIHYSYGVNSTEKGDLSSESTVSRIRTEHFPLTLESARPSHTSQYLCASSAGVGYNEQFFGPGTRLTVL.

DNA of the CDR3: TGTGCCAGCAGGTATAGACAGGGCACCTACGAGCAGTACTTC. It yields the protein CASRYRQGTYEQYF. This sequence joins TRBV6-1 and TRBJ2-7, with 7 bases that match TRBD1. In germline, CDR1 is MNHNS, CDR2 SASEGT. CDR3 length equals 14 residues. The J segment lost 2 bases and the V segment lost 6 bases, leaving 7 bases of the junction unmatched.

The chain recombines TRBV13 with TRBJ1-1; D not certain. CDR3 size: 14 residues. Trimming left V 2 bases short and J 0 bases short, with 7 bases between. Germline V lookup: CDR1 PRHDT, CDR2 FYEKMQ (reference sequence). The CDR3 sequence is CASSLSGVNTEAFF. The CDR3 region has the DNA TGTGCCAGCAGCTTATCCGGTGTGAACACTGAAGCTTTCTTT.